This is a list of T cell receptor beta chains from one sample in a study of T cells in Graves' hyperthyroidism and ophthalmopathy. MiXCR, applied by TCRdb to the multiplex PCR reads, yields one record per CDR3 protein. In the table there are 390,000 or so distinct CDR3 sequences, about 15% of which are singletons. Sequencing was carried out using blood. Every receptor here comes from a man aged 18 to 29 with Graves' ophthalmopathy. The CDR3 runs from the conserved cysteine through the conserved F or W. Fields, in order: V gene, D gene, clone size, J gene, CDR3 DNA, CDR3 protein. The D gene is left open where the match is weak. Not every row has a clone size; where given, it reads once, few, many or a size class.

V: TRBV29-1
D: .
size: many
J: TRBJ2-3
DNA: TGCAGCGTTCGTCTGGCGGCTAGCACAGATACGCAGTATTTT
CDR3: CSVRLAASTDTQYF

V: TRBV27
D: .
size: few
J: TRBJ1-1
DNA: TGTGCCAGCAGTGCCCGGACCGGTTGGACCACTGAAGCTTTCTTT
CDR3: CASSARTGWTTEAFF

V: TRBV27
D: TRBD1
size: many
J: TRBJ2-5
DNA: TGTGCCAGCAGTCGATGGGACAGGGGAGAGACCCAGTACTTC
CDR3: CASSRWDRGETQYF

V: TRBV12-3/TRBV12-4
D: TRBD2
size: many
J: TRBJ2-5
DNA: TGTGCCAGCAGTCGGGCCGGGACTAGCGGGGACCCAGGGCAAGAGACCCAGTACTTC
CDR3: CASSRAGTSGDPGQETQYF

V: TRBV12-3/TRBV12-4
D: .
size: .
J: TRBJ2-7
DNA: TGTGCCAGCAGTTTAACAGGGGGGGGTGTCTACGAGCAGTACTTC
CDR3: CASSLTGGGVYEQYF

V: TRBV11-2
D: TRBD1
size: many
J: TRBJ2-4
DNA: TGTGCCAGCAGCTTAGGGGACCGACAGGGGTGGACCAAAAACATTCAGTACTTC
CDR3: CASSLGDRQGWTKNIQYF

V: TRBV20-1
D: TRBD1
size: many
J: TRBJ1-2
DNA: TGCAGTGCTAGGTGGGGACAGGGGACTGGCTACACCTTC
CDR3: CSARWGQGTGYTF

V: TRBV5-4
D: TRBD1
size: once
J: TRBJ2-1
DNA: TGTGCCAGCAACCTGGAACAGGGGGCTGGCCCCAATGAGCAGTTCTTC
CDR3: CASNLEQGAGPNEQFF

V: TRBV7-9
D: TRBD2
size: .
J: TRBJ2-3
DNA: TGTGCCAGCAGCCCCCCCCGAGCGGGGGGCCCCACAGATACGCAGTATTTT
CDR3: CASSPPRAGGPTDTQYF

V: TRBV14
D: TRBD1
size: few
J: TRBJ2-5
DNA: TGTGCCAGCAGCCAAAGGACAGGGGGCGCCGGGACCCAGTACTTC
CDR3: CASSQRTGGAGTQYF

V: TRBV5-1
D: .
size: .
J: TRBJ2-3
DNA: TGCGCCAGCAGCTTGGGCGGTCGCGGCGGACGTAGCACAGATACGCAGTATTTT
CDR3: CASSLGGRGGRSTDTQYF